The rows below give T cell receptor beta chains drawn from one sample of a study of T cell repertoires in cytomegalovirus infection. TCRdb re-called the reads through MiXCR, storing one row per CDR3 protein. The data contain about 150,000 distinct CDR3 sequences, roughly 18% of them singletons. The sequenced sample was CD8+ T cells from PBMCs. These receptors originate from a human donor in good health (CMV status not recorded). Some clones in this sample may be carry-over from other donors' samples. Both conserved end residues are part of each CDR3. The D gene is left open where the match is weak. A row's size may be missing; if present it is once, few, many or a size class.

DNA	CDR3	D	V	J	size
TGCGCCAGCAGCCAAGATCTCGTTACCAATGAGCAGTTCTTC	CASSQDLVTNEQFF	NA	TRBV4-3	TRBJ2-1	few
TGTGCCAGCAGCCATGGGGCAGGCGGGAGAGCTCGCGAGCAGTACTTC	CASSHGAGGRAREQYF	TRBD2	TRBV14	TRBJ2-7	few
TGTGCCAGCAGCCAGGGTCGGGGCACTGAAGCTTTCTTT	CASSQGRGTEAFF	NA	TRBV7-6	TRBJ1-1	few
TGTGCCAGCAGTTTCAGGGGCCGCGGGTACAATGAGCAGTTCTTC	CASSFRGRGYNEQFF	NA	TRBV28	TRBJ2-1	few
TGCAGCTCAGAGGGGTCGAGCACCGGGGAGCTGTTTTTT	CSSEGSSTGELFF	NA	TRBV29-1	TRBJ2-2	many
TGTGCCAGCAGCCCCCAAAAATCGAACACTGAAGCTTTCTTT	CASSPQKSNTEAFF	NA	TRBV7-2	TRBJ1-1	few
TGTGCCAGCAGCCCCTACTACCGACAGGGGTTCTACAATGAGCAGTTCTTC	CASSPYYRQGFYNEQFF	TRBD1	TRBV14	TRBJ2-1	NA
TGTGCCAGCAGCTTGACTAGCGGGGGGGGCTATGAGCAGTTCTTC	CASSLTSGGGYEQFF	TRBD2	TRBV7-8	TRBJ2-1	few
TGCAGTGCTAGAGATCGAAGCGGTAGATCCTACGAGCAGTACTTC	CSARDRSGRSYEQYF	NA	TRBV20-1	TRBJ2-7	few
TGTGCCAGCAGCCTCCCTGGGGATAGCAATCAGCCCCAGCATTTT	CASSLPGDSNQPQHF	NA	TRBV7-9	TRBJ1-5	NA
TGTGCCAGCAGTTCGACAGGGGGAAATCAGCCCCAGCATTTT	CASSSTGGNQPQHF	TRBD1	TRBV12-3/TRBV12-4	TRBJ1-5	NA
TGCAGTGCTATCCGGGACAGGGGGTCGAATGAGCAGTTCTTC	CSAIRDRGSNEQFF	TRBD1	TRBV20-1	TRBJ2-1	NA
TGTGCCAGCAGTTTATTGAGGGGACCGAACACCGGGGAGCTGTTTTTT	CASSLLRGPNTGELFF	NA	TRBV12-3/TRBV12-4	TRBJ2-2	few
TGTGCCAGCAGTTATGAGTTATCAGGACAGGTCAACACCGGGGAGCTGTTTTTT	CASSYELSGQVNTGELFF	TRBD1	TRBV6-2/TRBV6-3	TRBJ2-2	once
TGTGCCAGCAGCCCCGGGGCAGGGGCCAATGAGCAGTTCTTC	CASSPGAGANEQFF	NA	TRBV7-2	TRBJ2-1	few
TGTGCCAGCAGTTCGGACAGGGAGGGAAGGGCTAATGAAAAACTGTTTTTT	CASSSDREGRANEKLFF	TRBD1	TRBV28	TRBJ1-4	many
TGTGCCAGCAGTTGGGGGAGTAGCAATCAGCCCCAGCATTTT	CASSWGSSNQPQHF	NA	TRBV12-3/TRBV12-4	TRBJ1-5	NA
TGTGCCAGCAGTCCCCGGGAACCGAACACTGAAGCTTTCTTT	CASSPREPNTEAFF	NA	TRBV28	TRBJ1-1	NA
TGTGCCAGCAGCCTGATCGGGACCCGTGCAACTAATGAAAAACTGTTTTTT	CASSLIGTRATNEKLFF	NA	TRBV7-2	TRBJ1-4	few
TGCAGTGCTAGGGGACAGGGGGGGTTCGAGCAGTACTTC	CSARGQGGFEQYF	TRBD1	TRBV20-1	TRBJ2-7	NA
TGTGCCAGCAGCTTCGGCGGTGAAGGGCAGCCCCAGCATTTT	CASSFGGEGQPQHF	NA	TRBV7-9	TRBJ1-5	few
TGTGCCAGCAGTTTCGCTAGCGGGAGGGATACGCAGTATTTT	CASSFASGRDTQYF	TRBD2	TRBV27	TRBJ2-3	few
TGCAGTGCTAGAGTACCGGGACTAGCGGGGGGCACGAACACCGGGGAGCTGTTTTTT	CSARVPGLAGGTNTGELFF	TRBD2	TRBV20-1	TRBJ2-2	few
TGCAGTGCTAGGACAGACAGGTCCGCGTACGAGCAGTACTTC	CSARTDRSAYEQYF	NA	TRBV20-1	TRBJ2-7	NA
TGTGCCAGCAGCTTAAGCGCTAGCGGGTCGTACAATGAGCAGTTCTTC	CASSLSASGSYNEQFF	TRBD2	TRBV7-8	TRBJ2-1	few
TGTGCCAGCAGCAACCGGGACGTGACTAATGAAAAACTGTTTTTT	CASSNRDVTNEKLFF	NA	TRBV7-2	TRBJ1-4	few
TGCAGTGCTAGAGATCCTACAGGGGTGTACGGCGAGCAGTACTTC	CSARDPTGVYGEQYF	TRBD1	TRBV20-1	TRBJ2-7	NA
TGTGCCAGCAGCCAGGGAGCAACTAGCAATGAGCAGTTCTTC	CASSQGATSNEQFF	NA	TRBV7-2	TRBJ2-1	many
TGTGCCAGCAGCTTAGCCCACAGCGCCAATCAGCCCCAGCATTTT	CASSLAHSANQPQHF	NA	TRBV7-9	TRBJ1-5	few
TGTGCCAGCAGCTTAATTGGGCGAGAGTCCCACGAGCAGTACTTC	CASSLIGRESHEQYF	NA	TRBV7-8	TRBJ2-7	few
TGTGCCAGCAGCTTAGGACAGAGGGATTGGGCCGGGGAGCTGTTTTTT	CASSLGQRDWAGELFF	NA	TRBV7-6	TRBJ2-2	few
TGTGCCAGCACCTTAGCGGGAGTTGAGCAGTTCTTC	CASTLAGVEQFF	TRBD2	TRBV11-2	TRBJ2-1	NA
TGTGCCAGCAGTGGTACTGTAGGGGTCGATACGCAGTATTTT	CASSGTVGVDTQYF	NA	TRBV25-1	TRBJ2-3	NA
TGTGCCAGCAGAAGAACTAAGACAGGAACGAACACTGAAGCTTTCTTT	CASRRTKTGTNTEAFF	NA	TRBV6-2/TRBV6-3	TRBJ1-1	NA
TGTGCCAGCAGTTCAAGACTAAGGGAGCAGTTCTTC	CASSSRLREQFF	NA	TRBV28	TRBJ2-1	few
TGTGCCAGCAGACGCAGGGGTGGCACTGAAGCTTTCTTT	CASRRRGGTEAFF	NA	TRBV7-9	TRBJ1-1	NA
TGTGCCAGCAGCCACGGGGAGCTGTTTTTT	CASSHGELFF	NA	TRBV7-2	TRBJ2-2	few
TGTGCCAGCAGCCTCGACAGAGTCTCCTACGAGCAGTACTTC	CASSLDRVSYEQYF	NA	TRBV27	TRBJ2-7	NA
TGTGCCACCAGTGACCAAACGGAGACCCAGTACTTC	CATSDQTETQYF	NA	TRBV24-1	TRBJ2-5	many
TGTGCCAGCAGCACTGGGACAGGGAAGGATGGAAACACCATATATTTT	CASSTGTGKDGNTIYF	TRBD1	TRBV7-8	TRBJ1-3	few
TGCGCCAGCAGCCCGGGAGGGGACAGGGGTCGCGAGCAGTACTTC	CASSPGGDRGREQYF	TRBD1	TRBV5-1	TRBJ2-7	NA
TGTGCCAGCAAACGAGGCCACAGGCCCTTATTCCTCGAGGCCCAGTACTTC	CASKRGHRPLFLEAQYF	NA	TRBV6-2/TRBV6-3	TRBJ2-5	few
TGTGCCACATCAAGCCGACCGGGACTAGCGGGAGACTCCTACGAGCAGTACTTC	CATSSRPGLAGDSYEQYF	TRBD2	TRBV27	TRBJ2-7	few
TGTGCCAGCAGCCCGCCGTCATACCCGGGGAGCACAGATACGCAGTATTTT	CASSPPSYPGSTDTQYF	NA	TRBV7-8	TRBJ2-3	NA
TGCAGCGTTGAAGGCAGTTCGGCCTACGAGCAGTACTTC	CSVEGSSAYEQYF	NA	TRBV29-1	TRBJ2-7	NA
TGCGCCAGCAGTCAATCTGGCCTGCTCACATACTATGGCTACACCTTC	CASSQSGLLTYYGYTF	NA	TRBV23-1	TRBJ1-2	NA
TGTGCCAGCAGTTACTTACCACTCAGGAGGGGCTCCTACGAGCAGTACTTC	CASSYLPLRRGSYEQYF	NA	TRBV6-5	TRBJ2-7	few
TGTGCCACCAGAGCTCAACCCGGGGACAGAATAGCCAAATCCTACAATGAGCAGTTCTTC	CATRAQPGDRIAKSYNEQFF	TRBD1	TRBV19	TRBJ2-1	NA
TGTGCCAGCAGTTTATGGGGGTATGGCTACACCTTC	CASSLWGYGYTF	NA	TRBV28	TRBJ1-2	few
TGTGCCAGCAGTTTTACAGCGTACAATGAGCAGTTCTTC	CASSFTAYNEQFF	NA	TRBV6-1	TRBJ2-1	NA
TGTGCCAGCAGCCCCGATTGGGACAGAGAGAACACTGAAGCTTTCTTT	CASSPDWDRENTEAFF	TRBD1	TRBV7-9	TRBJ1-1	NA
TGTGCCAGCAGTCAAGGATTCAGACTAGCGGGGCAAGAGACCCAGTACTTC	CASSQGFRLAGQETQYF	TRBD2	TRBV6-1	TRBJ2-5	NA
TGTGCCACCATCGGGGGGAAGGGAGTCGGCACTGAAGCTTTCTTT	CATIGGKGVGTEAFF	NA	TRBV15	TRBJ1-1	few
TGTGCCAGCAGCCAAGATCGCCGTGGCAGGGGTTACGAGCAGTACTTC	CASSQDRRGRGYEQYF	NA	TRBV4-2	TRBJ2-7	NA
TGTGCCAGCAGTGAGGGCAGGAGCTACACCTTC	CASSEGRSYTF	NA	TRBV6-4	TRBJ1-2	few